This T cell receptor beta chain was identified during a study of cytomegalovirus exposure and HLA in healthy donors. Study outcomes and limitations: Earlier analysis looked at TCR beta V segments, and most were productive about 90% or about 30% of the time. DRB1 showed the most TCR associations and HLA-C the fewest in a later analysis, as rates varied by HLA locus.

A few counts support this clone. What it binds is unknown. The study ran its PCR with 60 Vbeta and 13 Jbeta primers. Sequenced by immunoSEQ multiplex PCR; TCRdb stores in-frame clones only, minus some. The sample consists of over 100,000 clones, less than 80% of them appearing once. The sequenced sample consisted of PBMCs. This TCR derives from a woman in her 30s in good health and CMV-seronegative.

The CDR3 DNA reads TGTGCCAGCAGTTGGGTCGGGAGTTACAATGAGCAGTTCTTC. This gives the protein CASSWVGSYNEQFF. The chain uses TRBV28 and TRBJ2-1; the D gene is possibly TRBD2 (6 bases). This CDR3 has 14 residues. From germline, CDR1 is MDHEN and CDR2 SYDVKM. Trimming pared 4 bases from V and 4 bases from J, leaving 11 bases between.